A single T cell receptor beta chain is shown here with its context. This entry is derived from a study of OX40 agonist ivuxolimab in advanced cancers. The assay was immunoSEQ multiplex PCR, and TCRdb's table has in-frame clones only and misses some. The profile shows approximately 68,000 clones, approximately 90% of them singletons. CDR3 length: 15 residues. V lost 5 bases and J lost 6, with 18 bases in between. Germline values: CDR1 SGHTA, CDR2 FQGTGA. The sequence came from an adult with an advanced solid tumor such as melanoma, head and neck, liver or kidney cancer. The source material was CD4+ or CD8+ T cells sorted from blood, sampled in a trial of the OX40 agonist ivuxolimab. The J gene is TRBJ2-3, the V gene TRBV7-3, with D perhaps matching TRBD1 or TRBD2 (5 bases each). The CDR3 loop is CASSPRGGPPDTQYF. The CDR3 bases are TGTGCCAGCAGCCCTCGTGGGGGACCCCCCGATACGCAGTATTTT.